What follows are 10 T cell receptor beta chains derived from one specimen sequenced in a study of CD8+ T cells in alopecia areata. Reverse transcription of extracted RNA yielded cDNA, which provided the sequencing template. TCRdb's copy holds only in-frame clones and misses some; the assay was immunoSEQ multiplex PCR. This sample has 250,000 to 350,000 clones, with 60% found just once. Treatment defined: oral pan-JAK inhibitor, 5-10 mg twice daily. The input for sequencing was CD4+ T cells sorted from blood, taken around week 54, from a patient treated with tofacitinib. These receptors were collected from a human donor with alopecia areata.

This chain joins TRBV7-9 and TRBJ2-1, with TRBD1 identical over 8 bases. Germline CDR1 SEHNR, CDR2 FQNEAQ (reference sequence). The CDR3 runs 14 residues. After removal of 5 bases from V and 9 bases from J, the junction contained 9 bases not matched to a gene. CDR3 bases: TGTGCCAGCAGCCTGGACAGGGTTTTGGGTGAGCAGTTCTTC. It is translated as CASSLDRVLGEQFF.

The chain's CDR3 is CASGPETVPNTEAFF. The CDR3 region has the DNA TGTGCCTCGGGGCCCGAGACAGTCCCGAACACTGAAGCTTTCTTT. The chain links TRBV10-3 to TRBJ1-1; tentative D call: TRBD1 (5 bases). This CDR3 contains 15 residues. CDR1 is ENHRY and CDR2 is SYGVKD in the germline V gene. V lost 11 bases and J 1 base, leaving 20 bases between the germline ends.

V gene TRBV15 combines with J gene TRBJ1-6; D remains unclear. Per germline, CDR1 LNHNV and CDR2 YYDKDF (reference sequence). Trimming cost V 5 bases and J 7 bases, with 9 bases left between them. The CDR3 has 13 residues. CDR3 sequence (DNA): TGTGCCACCAGCGGTACCAGGAATTCACCCCTCCACTTT. Translation: CATSGTRNSPLHF.

This chain links TRBV6-5 with TRBJ2-1; 8 positions agree with TRBD1. The CDR3 totals 14 residues. Germline trimming cut 5 bases from V and 4 bases from J; bases unmatched to any gene: 4. Looked up from germline, CDR1 is MNHEY and CDR2 is SVGAGI. The CDR3 here is CASSVTGAYNEQFF. DNA for the CDR3: TGTGCCAGCAGTGTGACAGGGGCTTACAATGAGCAGTTCTTC.

This clone was seen only a few times. The chain links TRBV5-1 to TRBJ2-7, with D maybe TRBD1 (5 bases). The CDR3 has 16 residues. Looked up from germline, CDR1 is SGHRS and CDR2 is YFSETQ. Trimming left V 4 bases short and J 6 bases short, with 23 bases between. CDR3 bases: TGCGCCAGCAGCCGCGCCACAGGAGAACCCTCTGCCGAGCAGTACTTC. Translated: CASSRATGEPSAEQYF.

The chain couples TRBV6-6 to TRBJ2-3; D not certain. Trimming stripped 7 bases from V and 4 bases from J, with 12 bases between. Germline V gene sequence: CDR1 MNHNY, CDR2 SVGAGI (reference sequence). CDR3 length equals 13 residues. In DNA form, the CDR3 reads TGTGCCAGCAAGGAAGGTTTGGCAGATACGCAGTATTTT. Residues: CASKEGLADTQYF.

This clone was picked up a small number of times. The chain employs TRBV5-1 and TRBJ1-2; no firm D call. Germline loops: CDR1 SGHRS, CDR2 YFSETQ. The CDR3 extends over 13 amino acids. V was cut by 4 bases and J by 4 bases, with 11 bases left in between. CDR3 protein: CASSLSSLYGYTF. The CDR3 nucleotides read TGCGCCAGCAGCCTTTCTAGCCTCTATGGCTACACCTTC.

The chain combines TRBV9 with TRBJ2-7; D might be TRBD1 (7 bases). The V end lost 4 bases, the J end lost 0 bases, and 14 bases lay between the germline ends. The CDR3 covers 15 residues. In germline, CDR1 is SGDLS, CDR2 YYNGEE. CDR3 DNA: TGTGCCAGCAGCCCCAGGGGGGTTAGCTCCTACGAGCAGTACTTC. Translation: CASSPRGVSSYEQYF.

The genes are TRBV29-1 and TRBJ1-1; D may be TRBD1 (5 bases). V lost 5 bases and J lost 1, with 8 bases in between. The length of the CDR3 is 12 residues. Germline CDR1 SQVTM, CDR2 ANQGSEA. CDR3 nucleotides: TGCAGCGTTTCCACAGGGAACACTGAAGCTTTCTTT. This gives the protein CSVSTGNTEAFF.

The chain links TRBV2 to TRBJ1-2; TRBD1 aligns across 12 bases. This CDR3 spans 13 amino acids. V lost 8 bases, J lost 8 bases, and 6 bases stayed unmatched. Germline values: CDR1 SNHLY, CDR2 FYNNEI. The DNA for the CDR3 is TGTGCCAGCTCCCGGGACAGGGGGCCGGGCTACACCTTC. Its translation: CASSRDRGPGYTF.